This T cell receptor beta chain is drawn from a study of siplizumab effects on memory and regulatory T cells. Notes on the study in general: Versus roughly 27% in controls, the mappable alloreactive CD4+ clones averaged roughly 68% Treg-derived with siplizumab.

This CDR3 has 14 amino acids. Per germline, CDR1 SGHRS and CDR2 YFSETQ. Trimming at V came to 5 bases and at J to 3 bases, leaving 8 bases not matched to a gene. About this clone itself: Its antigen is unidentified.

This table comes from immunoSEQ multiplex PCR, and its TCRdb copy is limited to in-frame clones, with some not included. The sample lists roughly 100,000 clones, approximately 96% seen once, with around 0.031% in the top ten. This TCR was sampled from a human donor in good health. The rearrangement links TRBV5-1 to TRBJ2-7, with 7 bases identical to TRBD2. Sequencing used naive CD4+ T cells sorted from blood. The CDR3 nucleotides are TGCGCCAGCAGAGGGCCCCCGGGGGGCTACGAGCAGTACTTC. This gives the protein CASRGPPGGYEQYF.